The clone carrying this TCR beta chain turned up a few times. Antigen: not known. This entry is derived from a study of T-cell reconstitution after alpha-beta-depleted transplantation in children. General study findings and limits: Several hundred expanded graft clones reportedly gave rise to the alpha-beta T cells present about two months after transplant. T cells produced anew were the main source of T-cell counts and diversity one year after transplant.

Using unique molecular identifiers, the investigators prepared the TCRbeta library. In TCRdb, the PCR reads were re-called with MiXCR into one record per CDR3 protein. Counted here are around 960,000 distinct CDR3 sequences, about 29% occurring once; the ten biggest clones make up about 28%. V was trimmed by 8 bases and J by 1 base, leaving 11 bases between them. The V gene's germline CDR1 is SNHLY and CDR2 FYNNEI. The CDR3 contains 13 residues. The source of this sequence is a boy under two years old who had a stem cell transplant for SCID, so the T cells may come from the graft donor. This sequence joins TRBV2 and TRBJ2-5; no clear D gene. Sample: PBMCs, mostly from graft donor cells, taken 360 days after TCRalphabeta/CD19-depleted stem cell transplant. CDR3 sequence reads: CASFSYPQETQYF. DNA for the CDR3: TGTGCCAGCTTTAGTTACCCCCAAGAGACCCAGTACTTC.